This TCR beta chain was captured in a study of T cells after somatic rescue of genetic block. The V end was cut by 2 bases, the J end by 3 bases, with 7 bases between. The CDR3 length is 13 residues. Germline V gene lookup returns CDR1 ENHRY and CDR2 SYGVKD. Assay: immunoSEQ multiplex PCR; the TCRdb copy retains only in-frame clones and omits some. This table holds 12,000 or so clones, 60% to 75% found once. This chain uses TRBV10-3 with TRBJ2-5; unclear D gene. The sample comprised peripheral blood mononuclear cells (PBMCs). The clonotype originates from a boy younger than 18. CDR3: CAISERVEETQYF. CDR3 nucleotide sequence: TGTGCCATCAGTGAGAGAGTTGAAGAGACCCAGTACTTC.